These T cell receptor beta chains were read from a single sample in a study of T cell repertoires in cytomegalovirus infection. TCRdb analysed the reads with MiXCR anew, one entry per CDR3 protein. This sample has 250,000 or so distinct CDR3 sequences, with roughly 10% found just once. The sequenced sample consisted of PBMCs. Source of these receptors: a human donor in good health (CMV status not recorded). Some clones in this sample may be carry-over from other donors' samples. The CDR3 runs from the conserved cysteine through the conserved F or W. Each record gives: clone size, D gene, V gene, J gene, CDR3 DNA, CDR3 protein. The D gene is left open where the match is weak. The size of a clone is reported for some rows only, either as once, few or many, or as a class for expanded clones.

many,TRBD1,TRBV10-2,TRBJ2-7,TGCGCCAGCAAGGGGACAGGGGTCTACGAGCAGTACTTC,CASKGTGVYEQYF
NA,NA,TRBV12-3/TRBV12-4,TRBJ2-7,TGTGCCAGCAGTTTGCGGGGGCCGTGGTCCTACGAGCAGTACTTC,CASSLRGPWSYEQYF
many,TRBD1,TRBV7-9,TRBJ1-1,TGTGCCAGCAGCTTACAGGACAGGGGAGCTTTCTTT,CASSLQDRGAFF
few,NA,TRBV7-9,TRBJ2-6,TGTGCCAGCAGCTTAGAACTTCGTCGTGGGGCCAACGTCCTGACTTTC,CASSLELRRGANVLTF
few,NA,TRBV11-2,TRBJ2-1,TGTGCCAGCACCATGATACGGAAAGGATCCGAGCAGTTCTTC,CASTMIRKGSEQFF
NA,NA,TRBV7-2,TRBJ1-2,TGTGCCAGCAGCTTAACCGGGGTCCTCTACACCTTC,CASSLTGVLYTF
NA,TRBD1,TRBV19,TRBJ2-7,TGTGCCACCCAATCGGGCCCCGGACAGGGATTCGGGGAGCAGTACTTC,CATQSGPGQGFGEQYF
many,TRBD1,TRBV28,TRBJ2-7,TGTGCCAGCAGTGGACAGGGCACTCAGTACGAGCAGTACTTC,CASSGQGTQYEQYF
few,NA,TRBV5-1,TRBJ2-3,TGCGCCAGCAGCTTGGACCCTCGACGGATCGTCACAGATACGCAGTATTTT,CASSLDPRRIVTDTQYF
many,NA,TRBV14,TRBJ2-5,TGTGCCAGCAGCCGGGAGAAAGTGACCCAAGAGACCCAGTACTTC,CASSREKVTQETQYF
many,NA,TRBV7-2,TRBJ1-2,TGTGCCAGCAGCGCCCACGAGGGGCCGATGGGTGGCTACACCTTC,CASSAHEGPMGGYTF
few,TRBD1,TRBV27,TRBJ2-2,TGTGCCAGCAGACGACAGGGAATAGACACCGGGGAGCTGTTTTTT,CASRRQGIDTGELFF
few,NA,TRBV7-2,TRBJ1-1,TGTGCCAGCAGCTTAAATACGGTGGGTGGGACTGAAGCTTTCTTT,CASSLNTVGGTEAFF
many,TRBD2,TRBV7-6,TRBJ2-1,TGTGCCAGCAGCAGGACGGGACTAGCGGGGGGGCCCAATGAGCAGTTCTTC,CASSRTGLAGGPNEQFF
many,NA,TRBV7-9,TRBJ1-2,TGTGCCAGCAGCTGGCCTAATGCGGCCGGGGGCTACACCTTC,CASSWPNAAGGYTF
many,NA,TRBV7-2,TRBJ2-7,TGTGCCAGCACCCTTATACAAGGCTCCTACGAGCAGTACTTC,CASTLIQGSYEQYF
many,TRBD1,TRBV7-9,TRBJ2-7,TGTGCCAGCAGCCCCTGGCGTGGGACAGGGGAATACGAGCAGTACTTC,CASSPWRGTGEYEQYF
few,TRBD1,TRBV29-1,TRBJ2-1,TGCAGCACTCGACAGGGGTATGAGCAGTTCTTC,CSTRQGYEQFF
many,NA,TRBV6-1,TRBJ2-1,TGTGCCAGCAGTGGATCCAGGGTAAGGGAGCAGTTCTTC,CASSGSRVREQFF
NA,NA,TRBV20-1,TRBJ2-3,TGCAGTGCGATGGGTGGGGCAGGCACAGATACGCAGTATTTT,CSAMGGAGTDTQYF
few,TRBD2,TRBV20-1,TRBJ2-3,TGCAGTGCTAGAGCGGGACTAGCGGGGGCCCTGAGTATGGCGCAGTATTTT,CSARAGLAGALSMAQYF
many,TRBD2,TRBV7-2,TRBJ2-4,TGTGCCAGCAGCTTACAGCGGGAGGGCCGGATGGTAAACATTCAGTACTTC,CASSLQREGRMVNIQYF
NA,NA,TRBV7-2,TRBJ2-4,TGTGCCAGCAGCTTAGCGTTCAGCGACATTCAGTACTTC,CASSLAFSDIQYF
many,TRBD1,TRBV7-8,TRBJ1-3,TGTGCCAGCAGCCCCCACAGGGGGAATGGAAACACCATATATTTT,CASSPHRGNGNTIYF
NA,NA,TRBV7-2,TRBJ1-3,TGTGCCAGCAGCCTGTTACAAGGAGGAGTTGGAAACACCATATATTTT,CASSLLQGGVGNTIYF
few,NA,TRBV2,TRBJ2-1,TGTGCCAGCAGGTCCGACCGCGTAACTCTCAATGAGCAGTTCTTC,CASRSDRVTLNEQFF
many,NA,TRBV12-3/TRBV12-4,TRBJ2-3,TGTGCCAGCAGGACTACAGATACGCAGTATTTT,CASRTTDTQYF
many,NA,TRBV28,TRBJ1-3,TGTGCCAGCAGTGTCTCTGGAAACACCATATATTTT,CASSVSGNTIYF
NA,TRBD2,TRBV7-2,TRBJ2-7,TGTGCCAGCAGCTTTCCGACTAGCTGGTACGAGCAGTACTTC,CASSFPTSWYEQYF
many,TRBD1,TRBV7-2,TRBJ1-2,TGTGCCAGCAGCTCAGGACAGGGGTTCGTTGGCTACACCTTC,CASSSGQGFVGYTF
NA,TRBD2,TRBV12-3/TRBV12-4,TRBJ2-3,TGTGCCAGCAGTTTCGTTGCGGGAGGGGAAGATACGCAGTATTTT,CASSFVAGGEDTQYF
few,NA,TRBV5-6,TRBJ1-5,TGTGCCAGCAGCCGAGTGGGCAGCTATAATCAGCCCCAGCATTTT,CASSRVGSYNQPQHF
many,NA,TRBV6-2/TRBV6-3,TRBJ2-1,TGTGCCAGCAGGAGGAGCAGCGGGTTCATGTTCTTC,CASRRSSGFMFF
many,TRBD1,TRBV7-2,TRBJ1-1,TGTGCCAGCAGCCCCCGGACAGGTTACGGCACTGAAGCTTTCTTT,CASSPRTGYGTEAFF
many,TRBD2,TRBV7-2,TRBJ2-3,TGTGCCAGCAGCTCCTATACAGCGGGAGCAGATACGCAGTATTTT,CASSSYTAGADTQYF
many,NA,TRBV29-1,TRBJ2-1,TGCAGCGTTGAAGGGTGGTCTTCCTACAATGAGCAGTTCTTC,CSVEGWSSYNEQFF
many,NA,TRBV7-2,TRBJ2-7,TGTGCCAGCAGCTTAGCGGCGGGACCCTCCTACGAGCAGTACTTC,CASSLAAGPSYEQYF
many,TRBD1,TRBV7-2,TRBJ1-1,TGTGCCAGCAGCTTAGCCCCAGGGGGCACCTACACTGAAGCTTTCTTT,CASSLAPGGTYTEAFF
few,TRBD1,TRBV12-3/TRBV12-4,TRBJ2-7,TGTGCCAGTTCCGGGACAGGGAGTTACGAGCAGTACTTC,CASSGTGSYEQYF
many,NA,TRBV19,TRBJ1-1,TGTGCCTCAGGGATGAACACTGAAGCTTTCTTT,CASGMNTEAFF
many,TRBD1,TRBV6-1,TRBJ1-1,TGTGCCAGCAACCTCCGTCGGACAGGACGAGAAGCTTTCTTT,CASNLRRTGREAFF
NA,NA,TRBV7-6,TRBJ2-1,TGTGCCAGCAGCTTCAGGAACAATGAGCAGTTCTTC,CASSFRNNEQFF
NA,NA,TRBV7-6,TRBJ1-2,TGTGCCAGCAGCTACGCGCAGGGGATAGGAGGCTACACCTTC,CASSYAQGIGGYTF
many,NA,TRBV27,TRBJ1-1,TGTGCCAGCAGTTTAACTAGAAGGGGCACTGAAGCTTTCTTT,CASSLTRRGTEAFF
many,TRBD2,TRBV12-3/TRBV12-4,TRBJ2-2,TGTGCCAGCAGCTTAGGACTAGCGGGAGACACCGGGGAGCTGTTTTTT,CASSLGLAGDTGELFF
many,NA,TRBV20-1,TRBJ1-1,TGCAGTGCCCACCGACGGGACACTGAAGCTTTCTTT,CSAHRRDTEAFF
few,TRBD2,TRBV7-9,TRBJ2-1,TGTGCCAGCAGCCAGCGGGGGGGCGTAAATGAGCAGTTCTTC,CASSQRGGVNEQFF